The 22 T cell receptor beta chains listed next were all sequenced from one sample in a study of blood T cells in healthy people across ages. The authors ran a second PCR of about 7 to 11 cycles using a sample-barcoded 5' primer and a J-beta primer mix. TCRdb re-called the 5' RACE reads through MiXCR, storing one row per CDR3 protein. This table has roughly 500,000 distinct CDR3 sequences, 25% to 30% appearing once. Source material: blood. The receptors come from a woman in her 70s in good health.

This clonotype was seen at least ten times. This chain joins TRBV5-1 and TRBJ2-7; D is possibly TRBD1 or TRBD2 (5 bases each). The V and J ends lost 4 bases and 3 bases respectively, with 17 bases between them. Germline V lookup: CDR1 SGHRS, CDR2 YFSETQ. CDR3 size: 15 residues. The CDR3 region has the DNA TGCGCCAGCAGCCGCCTTCAGGGTGAGGGCTACGAGCAGTACTTC. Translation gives CASSRLQGEGYEQYF. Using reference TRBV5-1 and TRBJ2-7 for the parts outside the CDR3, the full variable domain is KAGVTQTPRYLIKTRGQQVTLSCSPISGHRSVSWYQQTPGQGLQFLFEYFSETQRNKGNFPGRFSGRQFSNSRSEMNVSTLELGDSALYLCASSRLQGEGYEQYFGPGTRLTVT.

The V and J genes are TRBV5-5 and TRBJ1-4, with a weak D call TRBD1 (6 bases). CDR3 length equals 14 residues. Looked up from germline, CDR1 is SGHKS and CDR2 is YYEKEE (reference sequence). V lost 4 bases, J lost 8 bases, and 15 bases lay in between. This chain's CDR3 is CASSPGTWAEKLFF. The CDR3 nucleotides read TGTGCCAGCAGCCCCGGGACATGGGCCGAAAAACTGTTTTTT.

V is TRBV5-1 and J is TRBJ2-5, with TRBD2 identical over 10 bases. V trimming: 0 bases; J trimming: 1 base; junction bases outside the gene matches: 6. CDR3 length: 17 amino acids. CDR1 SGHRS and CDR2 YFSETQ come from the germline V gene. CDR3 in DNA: TGCGCCAGCAGCTTGGCGAGCGGGGGGGCATCCCAAGAGACCCAGTACTTC. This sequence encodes CASSLASGGASQETQYF.

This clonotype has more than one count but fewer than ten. The CDR3 region has the DNA TGTGCCAACGTGGGGGGGCTAGATAACACCGGGGAGCTGTTTTTT. Protein product: CANVGGLDNTGELFF. The chain links TRBV7-2 to TRBJ2-2, with a tentative D call TRBD2 (7 bases). The germline gives CDR1 SGHTA, CDR2 FQGNSA. CDR3 length: 15 amino acids. The V end was cut by 10 bases, the J end by 2 bases, with 17 bases between.

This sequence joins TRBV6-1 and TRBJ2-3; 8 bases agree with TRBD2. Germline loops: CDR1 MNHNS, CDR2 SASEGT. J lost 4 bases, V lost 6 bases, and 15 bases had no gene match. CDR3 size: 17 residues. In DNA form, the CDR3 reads TGTGCCAGCAGAGCAGACCCGGGGGGGCCTAGTGCAGATACGCAGTATTTT. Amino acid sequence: CASRADPGGPSADTQYF.

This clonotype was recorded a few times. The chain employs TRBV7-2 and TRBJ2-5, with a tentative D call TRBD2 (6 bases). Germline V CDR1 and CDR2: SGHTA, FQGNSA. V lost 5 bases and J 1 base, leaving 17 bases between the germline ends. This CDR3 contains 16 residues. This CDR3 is CASSAGGLPLQETQYF. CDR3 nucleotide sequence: TGTGCCAGCAGCGCCGGGGGACTTCCCCTCCAAGAGACCCAGTACTTC.

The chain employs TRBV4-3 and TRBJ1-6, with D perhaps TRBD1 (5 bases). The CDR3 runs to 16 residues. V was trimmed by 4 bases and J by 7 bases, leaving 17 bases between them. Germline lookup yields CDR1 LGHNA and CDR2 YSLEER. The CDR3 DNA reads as TGCGCCAGCAGCCGCGGTGAGGCAGGGTGGAATTCACCCCTCCACTTT. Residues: CASSRGEAGWNSPLHF.

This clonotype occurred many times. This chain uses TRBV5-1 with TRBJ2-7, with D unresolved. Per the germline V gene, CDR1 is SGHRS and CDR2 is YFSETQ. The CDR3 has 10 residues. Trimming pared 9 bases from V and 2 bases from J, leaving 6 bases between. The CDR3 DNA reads TGCGCCACTCCACCCTACGAGCAGTACTTC. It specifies CATPPYEQYF.

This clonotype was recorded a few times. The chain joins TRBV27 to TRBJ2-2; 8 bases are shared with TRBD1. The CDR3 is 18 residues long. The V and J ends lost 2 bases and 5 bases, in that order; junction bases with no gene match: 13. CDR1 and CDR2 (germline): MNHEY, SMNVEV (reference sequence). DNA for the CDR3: TGTGCCAGCAGTTTAGTTTCGGGGCCAGGGGGCTTTACCGGGGAGCTGTTTTTT. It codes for CASSLVSGPGGFTGELFF.

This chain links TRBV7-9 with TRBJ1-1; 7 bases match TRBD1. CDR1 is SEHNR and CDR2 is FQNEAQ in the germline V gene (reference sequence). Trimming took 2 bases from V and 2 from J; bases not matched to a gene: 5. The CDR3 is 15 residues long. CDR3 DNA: TGTGCCAGCAGCTTAACGCGACAGGGAAACACTGAAGCTTTCTTT. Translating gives CASSLTRQGNTEAFF.

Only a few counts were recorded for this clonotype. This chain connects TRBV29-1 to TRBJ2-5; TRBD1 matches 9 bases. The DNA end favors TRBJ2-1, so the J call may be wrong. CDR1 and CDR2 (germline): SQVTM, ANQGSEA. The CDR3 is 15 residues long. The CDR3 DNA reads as TGCAGCGTAGAGACCGGGACAGGGTCTCTCAATGAGCAGTTCTTC. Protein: CSVETGTGSLNEQFF.

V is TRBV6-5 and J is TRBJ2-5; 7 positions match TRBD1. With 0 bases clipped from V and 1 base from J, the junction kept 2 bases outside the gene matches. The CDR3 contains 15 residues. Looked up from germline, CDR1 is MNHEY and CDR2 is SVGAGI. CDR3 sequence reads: CASSYSRDSQETQYF. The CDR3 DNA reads TGTGCCAGCAGTTACTCGAGGGACAGCCAAGAGACCCAGTACTTC.

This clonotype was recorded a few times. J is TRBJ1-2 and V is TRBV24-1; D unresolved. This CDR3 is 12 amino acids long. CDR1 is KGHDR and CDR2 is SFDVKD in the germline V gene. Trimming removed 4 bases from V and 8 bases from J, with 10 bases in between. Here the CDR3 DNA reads TGTGCCACCAGTGACCCCACCGGAGGCTACACCTTC. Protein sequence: CATSDPTGGYTF.

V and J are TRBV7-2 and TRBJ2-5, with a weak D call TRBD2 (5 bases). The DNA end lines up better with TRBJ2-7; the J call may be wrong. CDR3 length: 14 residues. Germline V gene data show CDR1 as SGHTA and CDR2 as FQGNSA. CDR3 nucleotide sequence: TGTGCCAGCAGCTCAAGCAGAGGGTTCTACGAGCAGTACTTC. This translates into CASSSSRGFYEQYF.

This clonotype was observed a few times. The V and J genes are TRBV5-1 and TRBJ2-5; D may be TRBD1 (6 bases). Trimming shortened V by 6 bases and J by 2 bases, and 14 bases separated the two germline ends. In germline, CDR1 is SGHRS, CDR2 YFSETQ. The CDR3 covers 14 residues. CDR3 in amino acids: CASKPGQAQETQYF. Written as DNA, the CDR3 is TGCGCCAGCAAACCGGGACAAGCACAAGAGACCCAGTACTTC. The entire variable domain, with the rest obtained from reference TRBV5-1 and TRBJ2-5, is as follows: KAGVTQTPRYLIKTRGQQVTLSCSPISGHRSVSWYQQTPGQGLQFLFEYFSETQRNKGNFPGRFSGRQFSNSRSEMNVSTLELGDSALYLCASKPGQAQETQYFGPGTRLLVL.

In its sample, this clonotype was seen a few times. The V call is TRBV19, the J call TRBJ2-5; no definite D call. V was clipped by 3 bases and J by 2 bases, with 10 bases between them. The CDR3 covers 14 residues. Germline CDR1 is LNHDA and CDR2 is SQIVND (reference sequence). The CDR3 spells CASSMKNFQETQYF. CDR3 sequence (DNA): TGTGCCAGTAGTATGAAGAACTTTCAAGAGACCCAGTACTTC.

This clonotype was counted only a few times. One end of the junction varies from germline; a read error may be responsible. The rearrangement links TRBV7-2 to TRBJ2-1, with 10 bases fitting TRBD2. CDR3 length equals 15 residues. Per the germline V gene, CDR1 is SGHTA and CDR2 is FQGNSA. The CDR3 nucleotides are TGTGCCAGCAGCCTAGCGGGGGAAAGTTACAATGAGCAGTTCTTC. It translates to CASSLAGESYNEQFF. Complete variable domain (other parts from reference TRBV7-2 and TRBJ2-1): GAGVSQSPSNKVTEKGKDVELRCDPISGHTALYWYRQSLGQGLEFLIYFQGNSAPDKSGLPSDRFSAERTGGSVSTLTIQRTQQEDSAVYLCASSLAGESYNEQFFGPGTRLTVL.

In DNA, the CDR3 is TGCGCCAGCAGCCAGGGTCTGGGACAGGGATCGGATGAGCAGTTCTTC. It codes for CASSQGLGQGSDEQFF. The chain uses TRBV4-1 and TRBJ2-5, with 9 nucleotides matching TRBD1. The DNA end is more similar to TRBJ2-1, so the J call may be wrong. The length of the CDR3 is 16 residues. The germline V gene has CDR1 MGHRA and CDR2 YSYEKL.

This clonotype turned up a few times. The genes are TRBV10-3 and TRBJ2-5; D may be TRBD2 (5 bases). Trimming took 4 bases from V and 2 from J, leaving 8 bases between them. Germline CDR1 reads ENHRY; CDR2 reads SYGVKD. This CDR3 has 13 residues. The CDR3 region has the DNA TGTGCCATCAGTGTCGGGAAGCAAGAGACCCAGTACTTC. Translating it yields CAISVGKQETQYF.

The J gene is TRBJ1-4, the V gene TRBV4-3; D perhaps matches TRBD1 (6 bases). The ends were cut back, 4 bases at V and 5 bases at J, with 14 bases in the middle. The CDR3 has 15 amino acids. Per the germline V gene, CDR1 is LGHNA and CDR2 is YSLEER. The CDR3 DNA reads TGCGCCAGCAGCCCTCACAGGGAGCGAAATGAAAAACTGTTTTTT. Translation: CASSPHRERNEKLFF.

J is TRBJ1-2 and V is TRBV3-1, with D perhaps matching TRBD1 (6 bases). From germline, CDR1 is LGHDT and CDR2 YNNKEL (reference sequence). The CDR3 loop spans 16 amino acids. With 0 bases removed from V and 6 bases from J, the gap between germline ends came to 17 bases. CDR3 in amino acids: CASSQEGGRLRNGYTF. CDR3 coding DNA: TGTGCCAGCAGCCAAGAAGGGGGGAGGCTTCGGAATGGCTACACCTTC. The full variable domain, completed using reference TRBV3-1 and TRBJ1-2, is DTAVSQTPKYLVTQMGNDKSIKCEQNLGHDTMYWYKQDSKKFLKIMFSYNNKELIINETVPNRFSPKSPDKAHLNLHINSLELGDSAVYFCASSQEGGRLRNGYTFGSGTRLTVV.

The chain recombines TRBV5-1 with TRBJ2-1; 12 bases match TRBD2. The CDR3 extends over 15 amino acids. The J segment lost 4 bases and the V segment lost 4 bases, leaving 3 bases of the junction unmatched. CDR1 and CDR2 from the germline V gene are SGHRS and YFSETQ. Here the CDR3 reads CASSAGTSGYNEQFF. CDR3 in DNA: TGCGCCAGCAGCGCCGGGACTAGCGGGTACAATGAGCAGTTCTTC.